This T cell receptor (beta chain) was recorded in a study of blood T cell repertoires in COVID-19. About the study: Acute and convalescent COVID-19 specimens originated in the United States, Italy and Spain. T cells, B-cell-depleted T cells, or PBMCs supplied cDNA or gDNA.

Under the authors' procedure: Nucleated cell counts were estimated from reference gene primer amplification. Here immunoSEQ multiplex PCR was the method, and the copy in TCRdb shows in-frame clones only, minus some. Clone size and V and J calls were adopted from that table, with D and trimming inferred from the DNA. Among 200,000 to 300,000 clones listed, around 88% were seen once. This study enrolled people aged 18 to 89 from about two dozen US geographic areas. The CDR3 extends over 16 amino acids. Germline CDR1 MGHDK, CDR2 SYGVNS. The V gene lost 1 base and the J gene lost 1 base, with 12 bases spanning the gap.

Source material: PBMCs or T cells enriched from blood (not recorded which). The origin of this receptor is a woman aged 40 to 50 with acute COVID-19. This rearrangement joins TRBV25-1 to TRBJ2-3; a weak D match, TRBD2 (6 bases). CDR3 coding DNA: TGTGCCAGCAGTGAATCCGAGGGAGGTGGCACAGATACGCAGTATTTT. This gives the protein CASSESEGGGTDTQYF. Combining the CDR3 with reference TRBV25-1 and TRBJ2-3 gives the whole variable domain EADIYQTPRYLVIGTGKKITLECSQTMGHDKMYWYQQDPGMELHLIHYSYGVNSTEKGDLSSESTVSRIRTEHFPLTLESARPSHTSQYLCASSESEGGGTDTQYFGPGTRLTVL.